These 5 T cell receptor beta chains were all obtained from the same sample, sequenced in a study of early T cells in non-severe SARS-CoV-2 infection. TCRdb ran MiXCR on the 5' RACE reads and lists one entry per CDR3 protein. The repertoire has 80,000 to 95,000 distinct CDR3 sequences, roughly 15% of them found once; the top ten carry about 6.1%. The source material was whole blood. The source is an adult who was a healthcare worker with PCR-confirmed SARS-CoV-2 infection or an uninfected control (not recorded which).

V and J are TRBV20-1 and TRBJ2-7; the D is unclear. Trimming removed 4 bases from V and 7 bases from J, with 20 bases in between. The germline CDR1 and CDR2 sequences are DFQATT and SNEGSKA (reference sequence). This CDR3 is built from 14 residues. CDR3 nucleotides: TGCAGTGCTACGCCCCCCGACCTCTCTTGGGAGCAGTACTTC. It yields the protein CSATPPDLSWEQYF.

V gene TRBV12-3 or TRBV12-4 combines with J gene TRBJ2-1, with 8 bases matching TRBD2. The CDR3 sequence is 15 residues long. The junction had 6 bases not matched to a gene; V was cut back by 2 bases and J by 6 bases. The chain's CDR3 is CASSLIAGTVNEQFF. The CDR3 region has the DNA TGTGCCAGCAGTTTAATAGCGGGGACTGTCAATGAGCAGTTCTTC.

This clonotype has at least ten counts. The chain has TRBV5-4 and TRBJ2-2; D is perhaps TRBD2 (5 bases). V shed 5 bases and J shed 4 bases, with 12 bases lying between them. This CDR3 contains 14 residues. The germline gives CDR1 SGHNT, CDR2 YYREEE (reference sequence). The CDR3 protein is CASSPERGTGELFF. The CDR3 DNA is TGTGCCAGCAGTCCGGAACGGGGCACCGGGGAGCTGTTTTTT.

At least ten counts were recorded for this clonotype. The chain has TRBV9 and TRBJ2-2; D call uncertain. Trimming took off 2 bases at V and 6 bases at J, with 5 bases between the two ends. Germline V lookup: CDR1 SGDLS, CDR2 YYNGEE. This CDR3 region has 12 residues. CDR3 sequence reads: CASSVWAGELFF. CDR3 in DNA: TGTGCCAGCAGCGTGTGGGCCGGGGAGCTGTTTTTT.

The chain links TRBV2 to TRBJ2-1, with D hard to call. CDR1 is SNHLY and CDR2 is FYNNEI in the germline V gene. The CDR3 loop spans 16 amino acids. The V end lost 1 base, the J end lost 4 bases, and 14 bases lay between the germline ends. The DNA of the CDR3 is TGTGCCAGCAGTGAAGTCACTGCCTTAGATTACAATGAGCAGTTCTTC. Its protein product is CASSEVTALDYNEQFF.